This TCR beta chain was captured by sequencing in a study of blood T cell repertoires in COVID-19. The method was immunoSEQ multiplex PCR; TCRdb's version includes in-frame clones alone and lacks a portion of them. The sample lists 120,000 to 150,000 clones, about nine tenths occurring once. The ends lost 3 bases at V and 0 bases at J; junction bases unmatched: 3. Germline CDR1 SGDLS, CDR2 YYNGEE. The CDR3 has 16 residues. The source is a woman aged 50 to 65 with acute or convalescent COVID-19. Sequencing used peripheral blood. The V and J genes are TRBV9 and TRBJ2-3; 11 nucleotides align to TRBD2. The CDR3, as DNA: TGTGCCAGCAGCGAAAGACTAGCGGGAAGCACAGATACGCAGTATTTT. Protein product: CASSERLAGSTDTQYF.